This TCR beta chain stems from a study of T cell responses to AZD1222 COVID-19 vaccine. The wider study: The study pooled second doses at about 4 or about 12 weeks.

Profiling relied on immunoSEQ multiplex PCR, and the TCRdb table lists in-frame clones only, not all of them. The sample holds about 76,000 clones, around nine tenths seen once. The receptor was isolated from an adult in good health. Source: peripheral blood, taken on day 0 of AZD1222 vaccination.

CDR3 in amino acids: CASSPRYYRDNSGYTF. The DNA for the CDR3 is TGTGCCAGCAGCCCGAGATATTACCGGGACAACAGCGGCTACACCTTC. V usage is TRBV7-8 and J usage is TRBJ1-2; possible D gene TRBD1, 6 bases. In germline, CDR1 is SGHVS, CDR2 FQNEAQ. With 5 bases removed from V and 8 bases from J, the gap between germline ends came to 24 bases. CDR3 size: 16 residues.